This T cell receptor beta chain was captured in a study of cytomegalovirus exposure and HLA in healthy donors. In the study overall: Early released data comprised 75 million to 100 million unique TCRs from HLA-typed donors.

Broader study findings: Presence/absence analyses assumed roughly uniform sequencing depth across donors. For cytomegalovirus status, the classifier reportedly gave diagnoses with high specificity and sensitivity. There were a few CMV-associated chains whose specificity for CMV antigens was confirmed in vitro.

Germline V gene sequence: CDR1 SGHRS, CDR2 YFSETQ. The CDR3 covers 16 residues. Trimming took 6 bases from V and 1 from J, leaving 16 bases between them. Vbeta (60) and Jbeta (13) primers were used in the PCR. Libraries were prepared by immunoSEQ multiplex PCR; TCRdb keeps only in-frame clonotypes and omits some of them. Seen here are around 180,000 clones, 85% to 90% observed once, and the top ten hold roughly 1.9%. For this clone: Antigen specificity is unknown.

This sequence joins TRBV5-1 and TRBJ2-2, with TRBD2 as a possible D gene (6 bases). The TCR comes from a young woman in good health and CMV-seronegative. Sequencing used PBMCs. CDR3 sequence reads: CASTLLARWNTGELFF. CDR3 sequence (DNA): TGCGCCAGCACCCTGCTAGCGAGATGGAACACCGGGGAGCTGTTTTTT.